What follows is one TCR beta chain and its context. Its antigen is not known. These data originate in a study of blood T cells in healthy people across ages. Study-level points and caveats: Naive T cell percentage showed a strong correlation with TCR beta diversity. From one million sequenced T cells, diversity estimates were lower bounds. Both higher diversity and more naive CD4+ cells marked long-lived donors when set against aged donors.

Per germline, CDR1 SGHDN and CDR2 FVKESK. The CDR3 has 15 residues. J lost 5 bases, V lost 5 bases, and 8 bases had no gene match. Then a second PCR, running roughly 6 to 12 cycles, was carried out with a sample-barcoded 5' primer and a J-beta primer mix. Every single cDNA molecule received a tag from a template-switch adaptor with 12 random nucleotides. In TCRdb, the 5' RACE reads were re-called with MiXCR into one record per CDR3 protein. The sample holds about 640,000 distinct CDR3 sequences; approximately 59% are singletons and the top ten take over 30%. The receptor's source is a man aged 55 to 69 in good health. Source material: blood. The V call is TRBV14, the J call TRBJ1-4; TRBD1 matches 7 bases. The CDR3 is CASSYLGQQNEKLFF. The CDR3 coding sequence is TGTGCCAGCAGCTACCTGGGACAGCAGAATGAAAAACTGTTTTTT.